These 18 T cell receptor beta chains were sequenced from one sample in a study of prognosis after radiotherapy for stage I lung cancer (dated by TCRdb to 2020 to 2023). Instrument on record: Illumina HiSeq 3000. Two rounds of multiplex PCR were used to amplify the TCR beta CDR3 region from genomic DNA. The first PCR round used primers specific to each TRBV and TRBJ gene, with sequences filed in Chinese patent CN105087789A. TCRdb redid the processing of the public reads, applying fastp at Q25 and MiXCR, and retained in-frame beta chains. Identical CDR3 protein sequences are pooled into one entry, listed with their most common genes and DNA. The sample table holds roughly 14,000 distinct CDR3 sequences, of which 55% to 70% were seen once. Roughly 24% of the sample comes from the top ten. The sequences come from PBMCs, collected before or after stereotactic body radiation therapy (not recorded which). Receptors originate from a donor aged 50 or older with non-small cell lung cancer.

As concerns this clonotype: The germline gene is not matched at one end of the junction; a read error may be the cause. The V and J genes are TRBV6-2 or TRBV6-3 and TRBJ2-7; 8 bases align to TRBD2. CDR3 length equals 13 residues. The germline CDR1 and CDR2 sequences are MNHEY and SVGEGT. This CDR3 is CASNREGHREQNF. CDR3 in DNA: TGTGCCAGCAACCGGGAGGGGCATCGAGAGCAGAACTTC.

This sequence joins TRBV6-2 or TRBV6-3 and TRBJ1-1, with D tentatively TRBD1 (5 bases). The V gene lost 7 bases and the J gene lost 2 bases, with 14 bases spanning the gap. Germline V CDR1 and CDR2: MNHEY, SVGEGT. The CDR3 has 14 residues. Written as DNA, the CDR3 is TGTGCCAGCACTTCAACAGGAGTCAACACTGAAGCTTTCTTT. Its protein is CASTSTGVNTEAFF.

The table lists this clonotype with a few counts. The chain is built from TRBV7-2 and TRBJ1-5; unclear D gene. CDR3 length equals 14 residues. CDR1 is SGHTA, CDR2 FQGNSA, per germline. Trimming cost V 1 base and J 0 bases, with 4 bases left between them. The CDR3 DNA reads TGTGCCAGCAGCTTAGGATATAGCAATCAGCCCCAGCATTTT. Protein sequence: CASSLGYSNQPQHF.

CDR3 region: CATSRRLAGGTSYEQYF. DNA of the CDR3: TGTGCCACCAGCAGAAGACTAGCGGGAGGGACCTCCTACGAGCAGTACTTC. The genes are TRBV15 and TRBJ2-7; TRBD2 matches 14 bases. CDR3 length: 17 residues. CDR1 is LNHNV and CDR2 is YYDKDF in the germline V gene (reference sequence). V lost 2 bases to trimming and J lost 0 bases; unmatched junction nucleotides: 3.

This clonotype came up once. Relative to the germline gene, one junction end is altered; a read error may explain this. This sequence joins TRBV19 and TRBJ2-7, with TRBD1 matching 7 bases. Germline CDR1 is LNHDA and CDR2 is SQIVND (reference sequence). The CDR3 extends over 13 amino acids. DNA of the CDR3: TGTGCCAGTAGTAGACAGGGTGCCTACGGGCAGTACTTC. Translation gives CASSRQGAYGQYF.

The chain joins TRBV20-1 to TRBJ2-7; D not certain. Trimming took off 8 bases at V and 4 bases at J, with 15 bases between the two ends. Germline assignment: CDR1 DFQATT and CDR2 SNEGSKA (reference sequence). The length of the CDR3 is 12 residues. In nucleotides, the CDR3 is TGCAGTTCCCATGGCCAGGCATACGAGCAGTACTTC. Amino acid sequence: CSSHGQAYEQYF.

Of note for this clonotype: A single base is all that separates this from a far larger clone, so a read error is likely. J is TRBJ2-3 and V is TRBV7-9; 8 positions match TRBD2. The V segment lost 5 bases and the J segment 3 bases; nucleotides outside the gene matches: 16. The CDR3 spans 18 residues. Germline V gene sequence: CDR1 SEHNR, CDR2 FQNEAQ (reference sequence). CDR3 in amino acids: CASSLLAVGLGRTDTQYF. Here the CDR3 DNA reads TGTGCCAGCAGCCTACTAGCGGTAGGGTTGGGCCGGACAGATACGCAGTATTTT.

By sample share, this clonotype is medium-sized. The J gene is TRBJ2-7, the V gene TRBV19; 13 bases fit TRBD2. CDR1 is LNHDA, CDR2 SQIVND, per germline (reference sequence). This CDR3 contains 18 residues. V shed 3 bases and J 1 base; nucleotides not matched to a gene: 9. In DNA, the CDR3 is TGTGCCAGTAGTATTCGGACTAGCGGGAGTGAACGATCCTACGAGCAGTACTTC. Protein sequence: CASSIRTSGSERSYEQYF.

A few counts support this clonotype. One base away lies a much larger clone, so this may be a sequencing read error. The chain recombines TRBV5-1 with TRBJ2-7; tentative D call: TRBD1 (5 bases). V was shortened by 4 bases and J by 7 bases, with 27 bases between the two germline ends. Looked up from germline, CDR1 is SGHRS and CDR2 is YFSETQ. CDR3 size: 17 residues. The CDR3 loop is CASSGLAQTVGIGEQYF. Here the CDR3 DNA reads TGCGCCAGCAGCGGCCTGGCTCAGACAGTGGGCATCGGGGAGCAGTACTTC.

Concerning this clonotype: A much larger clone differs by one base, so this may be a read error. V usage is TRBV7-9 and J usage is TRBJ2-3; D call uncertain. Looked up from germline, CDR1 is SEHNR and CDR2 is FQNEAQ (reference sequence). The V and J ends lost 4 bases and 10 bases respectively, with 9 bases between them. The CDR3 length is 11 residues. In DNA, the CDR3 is TGTGCCAGCAGCTGGCCATATGCGCAGTATTTT. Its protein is CASSWPYAQYF. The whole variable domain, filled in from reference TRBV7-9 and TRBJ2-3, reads DTGVSQNPRHKITKRGQNVTFRCDPISEHNRLYWYRQTLGQGPEFLTYFQNEAQLEKSRLLSDRFSAERPKGSFSTLEIQRTEQGDSAMYLCASSWPYAQYFGPGTRLTVL.

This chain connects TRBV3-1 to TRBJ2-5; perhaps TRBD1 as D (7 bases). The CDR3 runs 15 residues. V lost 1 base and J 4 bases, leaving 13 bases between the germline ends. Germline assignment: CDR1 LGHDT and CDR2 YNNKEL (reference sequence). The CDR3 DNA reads TGTGCCAGCAGCCAAGGGCGGGACAGTGTAGAGACCCAGTACTTC. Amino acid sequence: CASSQGRDSVETQYF.

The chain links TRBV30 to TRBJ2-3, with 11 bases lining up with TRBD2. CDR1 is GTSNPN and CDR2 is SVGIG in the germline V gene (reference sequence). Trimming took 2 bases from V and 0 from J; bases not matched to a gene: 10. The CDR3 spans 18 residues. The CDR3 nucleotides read TGTGCCTGGAGTCTCCCGCGCCGGACTAGCGGGAGCACAGATACGCAGTATTTT. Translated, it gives CAWSLPRRTSGSTDTQYF. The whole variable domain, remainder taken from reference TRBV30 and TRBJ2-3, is SQTIHQWPATLVQPVGSPLSLECTVEGTSNPNLYWYRQAAGRGLQLLFYSVGIGQISSEVPQNLSASRPQDRQFILSSKKLLLSDSGFYLCAWSLPRRTSGSTDTQYFGPGTRLTVL.

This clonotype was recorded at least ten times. The CDR3 coding sequence is TGTGCCAGCAGCCGCGGAGTTGGCACAGATACGCAGTATTTT. Its protein product is CASSRGVGTDTQYF. The rearrangement uses TRBV5-4 and TRBJ2-3; D gene uncertain. Deletions cut 4 bases from V and 1 base from J, with 10 bases between. The CDR3 is 14 residues long. Germline CDR1 reads SGHNT; CDR2 reads YYREEE (reference sequence).

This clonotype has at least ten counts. CDR3 loop: CASSLRTGAGTEAFF. DNA of the CDR3: TGTGCCAGCAGCCTCAGGACAGGGGCGGGTACTGAAGCTTTCTTT. The chain links TRBV7-8 to TRBJ1-1; 9 bases fit TRBD1. CDR1 is SGHVS and CDR2 is FQNEAQ in the germline V gene. CDR3 length: 15 residues. Trimming removed 5 bases from V and 5 bases from J; junction bases left unmatched: 9.

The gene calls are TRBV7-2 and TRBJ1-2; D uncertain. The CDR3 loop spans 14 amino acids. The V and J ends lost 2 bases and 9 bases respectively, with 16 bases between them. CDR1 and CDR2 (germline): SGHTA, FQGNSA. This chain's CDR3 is CASSLSGGNRCYTF. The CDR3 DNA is TGTGCCAGCAGCTTAAGCGGAGGCAATCGGTGCTACACCTTC.

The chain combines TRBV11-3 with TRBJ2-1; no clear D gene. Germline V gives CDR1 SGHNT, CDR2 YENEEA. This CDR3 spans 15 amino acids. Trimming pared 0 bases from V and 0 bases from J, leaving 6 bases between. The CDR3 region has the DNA TGTGCCAGCAGCTTAGAGTGGAGCTCCTACAATGAGCAGTTCTTC. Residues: CASSLEWSSYNEQFF.

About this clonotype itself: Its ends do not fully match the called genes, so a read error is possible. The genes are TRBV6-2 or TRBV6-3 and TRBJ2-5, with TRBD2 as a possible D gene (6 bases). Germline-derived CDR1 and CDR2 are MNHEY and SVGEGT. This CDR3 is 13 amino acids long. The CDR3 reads CARSYGGEKTQYF. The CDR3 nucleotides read TGTGCCAGAAGTTACGGAGGGGAGAAGACCCAGTACTTC.

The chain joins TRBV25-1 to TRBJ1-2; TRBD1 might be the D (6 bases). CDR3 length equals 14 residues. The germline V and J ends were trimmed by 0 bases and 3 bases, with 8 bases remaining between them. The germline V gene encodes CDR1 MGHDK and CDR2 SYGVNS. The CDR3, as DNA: TGTGCCAGCAGTGAATATTCAGGGGACTATGGCTACACCTTC. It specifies CASSEYSGDYGYTF.